Sequencing of this T cell receptor beta chain was carried out in a study of T-cell memory formation after mild COVID-19. This CDR3 comprises 17 residues. Unmatched junction bases numbered 15, after V lost 4 bases and J lost 8 bases. Germline V gene data show CDR1 as PRHDT and CDR2 as FYEKMQ (reference sequence). From the 5' RACE reads, TCRdb called clonotypes with MiXCR, one entry per CDR3 protein. The data show 450,000 to 700,000 distinct CDR3 sequences, 15% to 20% seen once. The sample holds a few counts of this clonotype. Its antigen is undetermined. Study-wide results and limits: CD4+ contracting clones lay mainly in CM and EM, CD8+ ones in EMRA.

The receptor was isolated from an adult woman who had mild COVID-19 (a few samples of this study predate the infection). Cell type and time point are not known. The genes are TRBV13 and TRBJ2-1; 9 bases fit TRBD1. Sequenced: PBMCs or a T cell subset sorted from them (not recorded which). The DNA of the CDR3 is TGTGCCAGCAGCTCAATGCAGACAGGGGGGCCGGGGGATGAGCAGTTCTTC. This sequence encodes CASSSMQTGGPGDEQFF.